This TCR beta chain was profiled in a study of blood T cell repertoires in COVID-19. Overall study context: The origin of the acute and convalescent COVID-19 samples was the United States, Italy and Spain. From T cells, B-cell-depleted T cells, or PBMCs came the material, which was cDNA or gDNA.

TCRdb's table, derived via immunoSEQ multiplex PCR, lists solely in-frame clones and lacks some. This table holds about 190,000 clones, roughly 89% found once. CDR3 length: 15 amino acids. The germline V gene encodes CDR1 LNHDA and CDR2 SQIVND (reference sequence). Trimming removed 5 bases from V and 0 bases from J, with 11 bases in between. The participants were between about 18 and 95 years old and came from under 25 US areas. The sequencing sample was made of PBMCs or T cells enriched from blood (not recorded which). The clonotype comes from a woman in her twenties or thirties who had been exposed to COVID-19. This sequence joins TRBV19 and TRBJ1-3; D is possibly TRBD1 (5 bases). The CDR3 region has the DNA TGTGCCAGTAGTTCGGAGGGGAACTCTGGAAACACCATATATTTT. Amino acid sequence: CASSSEGNSGNTIYF.